The rows below give T cell receptor beta chains drawn from one sample of a study of Ad26.COV2.S vaccination and SARS-CoV-2 variants. Repertoires were generated with immunoSEQ multiplex PCR, while TCRdb's copy carries only in-frame clones and drops some. The sample holds about 480,000 clones, around nine tenths seen once. The sequences come from peripheral blood, collected in a trial of Ad26.COV2.S vaccine versus placebo. The receptors derive from a person aged 18-65 years who received the Ad26.COV2.S COVID-19 vaccine or a placebo. Each CDR3 is given with its conserved first and last residue. D genes are given only for firm matches. A clone size is listed for some rows: how often the clone was seen (once, few, many), or a class if it is expanded.

D | J | V | size | CDR3 | DNA
NA | TRBJ2-7 | TRBV6-2/TRBV6-3 | NA | CASSFPAYEQYF | TGTGCCAGCAGTTTCCCCGCCTACGAGCAGTACTTC
NA | TRBJ1-5 | TRBV5-5 | NA | CASSLGLMDQPQHF | TGTGCCAGCAGCTTGGGTTTGATGGATCAGCCCCAGCATTTT
NA | TRBJ1-1 | TRBV6-5 | NA | CASSQQDEAFF | TGTGCCAGCAGCCAACAGGATGAAGCTTTCTTT
NA | TRBJ1-3 | TRBV7-8 | NA | CASGMSSGNTIYF | TGTGCCAGCGGGATGAGCTCTGGAAACACCATATATTTT
NA | TRBJ2-5 | TRBV5-1 | NA | CASSLGVVGQETQYF | TGCGCCAGCAGCTTGGGAGTGGTTGGACAAGAGACCCAGTACTTC
TRBD1 | TRBJ2-7 | TRBV9 | NA | CASSRTGAYEQYF | TGTGCCAGCAGCAGGACAGGAGCCTACGAGCAGTACTTC
TRBD2 | TRBJ2-7 | TRBV28 | NA | CASSVGAGGGYEQYF | TGTGCCAGCAGCGTCGGAGCGGGAGGGGGCTACGAGCAGTACTTC
TRBD2 | TRBJ2-7 | TRBV27 | NA | CASSPSGRLYEQYF | TGTGCCAGCAGCCCTAGCGGGAGGTTATACGAGCAGTACTTC
NA | TRBJ1-1 | TRBV9 | NA | CASSSIQGAANTEAFF | TGTGCCAGCAGCTCGATCCAAGGGGCAGCGAACACTGAAGCTTTCTTT
TRBD1 | TRBJ2-7 | TRBV5-1 | NA | CASSRDPGQGTYEQYF | TGCGCCAGCAGTCGCGACCCGGGACAGGGCACCTACGAGCAGTACTTC
NA | TRBJ2-3 | TRBV6-6 | NA | CASSRPGDTQYF | TGTGCCAGCAGTCGCCCCGGAGATACGCAGTATTTT
NA | TRBJ1-4 | TRBV6-5 | NA | CASSIALGEKLFF | TGTGCCAGCAGTATAGCGCTTGGAGAAAAACTGTTTTTT
NA | TRBJ1-3 | TRBV7-2 | NA | CASSSVGGSGNTIYF | TGTGCCAGCAGCTCGGTAGGGGGCTCTGGAAACACCATATATTTT
TRBD2 | TRBJ2-3 | TRBV19 | NA | CASSIVLAGASTDTQYF | TGTGCCAGTAGTATAGTCCTAGCGGGGGCTAGCACAGATACGCAGTATTTT
NA | TRBJ2-7 | TRBV5-1 | once | CASSLSGSSYEQYF | TGCGCCAGCAGCTTGTCAGGCAGCTCCTACGAGCAGTACTTC
NA | TRBJ2-7 | TRBV7-2 | NA | CASSPGGGDISEQYF | TGTGCCAGCAGCCCAGGAGGAGGGGACATTTCCGAGCAGTACTTC
NA | TRBJ1-3 | TRBV9 | few | CASSVGGISGNTIYF | TGTGCCAGCAGCGTAGGGGGGATCTCTGGAAACACCATATATTTT
NA | TRBJ2-3 | TRBV3-1/TRBV3-2 | once | CASSGGGPQYF | TGTGCCAGCAGCGGAGGCGGACCGCAGTATTTT
NA | TRBJ1-4 | TRBV2 | NA | CASRHKVLTTNEKLFF | TGTGCCAGCAGACATAAAGTACTAACAACTAATGAAAAACTGTTTTTT
TRBD1 | TRBJ1-5 | TRBV7-9 | few | CASSSTGGNQPQHF | TGTGCCAGCAGCTCGACAGGGGGCAATCAGCCCCAGCATTTT
NA | TRBJ2-7 | TRBV12-3/TRBV12-4 | NA | CASSFGGTYEQYF | TGTGCCAGCAGTTTCGGCGGAACCTACGAGCAGTACTTC
NA | TRBJ1-2 | TRBV28 | NA | CASSTIRGNYGYTF | TGTGCCAGCAGTACAATCAGGGGAAACTATGGCTACACCTTC
NA | TRBJ1-5 | TRBV27 | NA | CASSLSSNQPQHF | TGTGCCAGCAGTTTAAGTAGCAATCAGCCCCAGCATTTT
NA | TRBJ1-1 | TRBV11-2 | NA | CASSLGGFEAFF | TGTGCCAGCAGCTTAGGGGGTTTTGAAGCTTTCTTT
NA | TRBJ2-2 | TRBV7-2 | NA | CASSWITANTGELFF | TGTGCCAGCAGCTGGATAACCGCGAACACCGGGGAGCTGTTTTTT
TRBD2 | TRBJ2-3 | TRBV3-1/TRBV3-2 | NA | CASSQDFGLATDTQYF | TGTGCCAGCAGCCAAGATTTTGGACTAGCGACAGATACGCAGTATTTT
NA | TRBJ2-5 | TRBV11-1 | NA | CASSLGPGPETQYF | TGTGCCAGCAGCTTAGGTCCGGGGCCAGAGACCCAGTACTTC
NA | TRBJ2-7 | TRBV11-2 | NA | CASTENHEQYF | TGTGCCAGCACCGAGAACCACGAGCAGTACTTC
NA | TRBJ1-1 | TRBV10-3 | NA | CATREGLSSTEAFF | TGTGCCACTCGAGAGGGGTTATCGAGCACTGAAGCTTTCTTT
TRBD2 | TRBJ2-2 | TRBV4-3 | few | CASSQELAGSTGELFF | TGCGCCAGCAGCCAAGAACTAGCGGGAAGCACCGGGGAGCTGTTTTTT
NA | TRBJ2-3 | TRBV3-1/TRBV3-2 | NA | CASSRRDPGADTQYF | TGTGCCAGCAGCCGGCGGGATCCCGGCGCAGATACGCAGTATTTT
NA | TRBJ2-5 | TRBV25-1 | NA | CATQGRKETQYF | TGTGCCACCCAGGGACGGAAAGAGACCCAGTACTTC
NA | TRBJ2-7 | TRBV18 | NA | CASSEQGFREQYF | TGTGCCAGCTCCGAACAGGGTTTTCGTGAGCAGTACTTC
TRBD1 | TRBJ2-2 | TRBV9 | few | CASSVGGQVTGELFF | TGTGCCAGCAGCGTAGGGGGACAGGTCACCGGGGAGCTGTTTTTT
NA | TRBJ1-6 | TRBV2 | NA | CASSEGGRPLHF | TGTGCCAGCAGTGAAGGGGGGAGGCCCCTCCACTTT
NA | TRBJ2-5 | TRBV7-2 | NA | CASSPGGRETQYF | TGTGCCAGCAGCCCCGGGGGGCGGGAGACCCAGTACTTC
NA | TRBJ2-5 | TRBV3-1/TRBV3-2 | NA | CASSREPQETQYF | TGTGCCAGCAGCAGAGAACCCCAAGAGACCCAGTACTTC
NA | TRBJ2-3 | TRBV11-2 | NA | CASSPEGTGTDTQYF | TGTGCCAGCAGCCCGGAGGGCACCGGCACAGATACGCAGTATTTT
NA | TRBJ2-1 | TRBV28 | NA | CASPPRGLSYNEQFF | TGTGCCAGCCCCCCGCGGGGGCTATCCTACAATGAGCAGTTCTTC
TRBD1 | TRBJ1-2 | TRBV28 | NA | CASSLSGGQKNYGYTF | TGTGCCAGCAGTTTAAGCGGGGGACAGAAGAACTATGGCTACACCTTC
NA | TRBJ1-1 | TRBV2 | once | CARSGEGTEAFF | TGTGCCAGGTCAGGGGAGGGGACTGAAGCTTTCTTT
NA | TRBJ1-1 | TRBV4-2 | NA | CASSQAAANTEAFF | TGTGCCAGCAGCCAAGCTGCAGCAAACACTGAAGCTTTCTTT
TRBD2 | TRBJ2-1 | TRBV19 | NA | CATKTSGSYNEQFF | TGTGCCACTAAGACTAGCGGGAGCTACAATGAGCAGTTCTTC
TRBD1 | TRBJ2-1 | TRBV24-1 | NA | CATSDLLGGTGALEQFF | TGTGCCACCAGTGATTTGCTTGGGGGGACAGGTGCGCTTGAGCAGTTCTTC
NA | TRBJ1-2 | TRBV27 | NA | CASSLNGRFWGYTF | TGTGCCAGCAGTCTAAACGGGAGGTTCTGGGGCTACACCTTC
TRBD1 | TRBJ2-6 | TRBV30 | once | CASYRGQSIISGANVLTF | TGTGCGTCATACAGGGGGCAAAGTATAATCTCTGGGGCCAACGTCCTGACTTTC
NA | TRBJ2-7 | TRBV7-8 | NA | CASSYRVAVEQYF | TGTGCCAGCAGCTATCGGGTAGCGGTTGAGCAGTACTTC